Listed here are 16 T cell receptor beta chains from one sample, sequenced in a study of blood T cell repertoires in COVID-19. Profiling relied on immunoSEQ multiplex PCR, and the TCRdb table lists in-frame clones only, not all of them. Among more than 300,000 clones listed, 80% to 90% were seen once. The sample taken for sequencing was PBMCs or T cells enriched from blood (not recorded which). The receptors derive from a man aged 35 to 55 in a cohort exposed to, infected with or recovered from COVID-19 (not recorded which).

This sequence joins TRBV21-1 and TRBJ2-2; the tabulated D call, TRBD2, remains unverified against the DNA. TRBV21-1 is shown as a pseudogene. This CDR3 is built from 18 residues. CDR3 amino acids: CASSKGGVAGTDTGELFF. CDR3 sequence (DNA): TGTGCCAGCAGCAAGGGCGGGGTAGCGGGGACTGACACCGGGGAGCTGTTTTTT.

This clone was detected a few times. The rearrangement links TRBV28 to TRBJ1-4; possibly TRBD1 for D (5 bases). V shed 3 bases and J shed 5 bases, with 13 bases lying between them. The germline V gene encodes CDR1 MDHEN and CDR2 SYDVKM. This CDR3 is 15 amino acids long. The CDR3 spells CASSFIGRGNEKLFF. The DNA of the CDR3 is TGTGCCAGCAGTTTCATCGGCCGGGGGAATGAAAAACTGTTTTTT.

The rearrangement joins TRBV3-1 (or the pseudogene TRBV3-2) to TRBJ1-6; 8 bases map to TRBD1. The germline CDR1 and CDR2 sequences are LGHDT and YNNKEL (reference sequence). The CDR3 covers 16 residues. J was trimmed by 10 bases and V by 3 bases; bases with no gene match: 11. As DNA, the CDR3 is TGTGCCAGCAGCCACCCGACAGGGGCCGGGGGCTCACCCCTCCACTTT. Its protein product is CASSHPTGAGGSPLHF.

The genes are TRBV12-5 and TRBJ1-2; TRBD1 agrees at 8 bases. The CDR3 runs 15 residues. Trimming at V came to 0 bases and at J to 8 bases, leaving 8 bases not matched to a gene. CDR1 and CDR2 from the germline V gene are LGHNT and FRNRAP. The CDR3 sequence is CASGLVLGQAGGYTF. In DNA, the CDR3 is TGTGCTAGTGGTTTGGTCCTGGGACAGGCCGGGGGCTACACCTTC.

The chain has TRBV30 and TRBJ2-1, with D maybe TRBD1 (6 bases). This CDR3 comprises 14 residues. Trimming left V 4 bases short and J 4 bases short, with 14 bases between. Germline V gives CDR1 GTSNPN, CDR2 SVGIG (reference sequence). DNA of the CDR3: TGTGCCTGGAACGTGGGGGCGGTTTACAATGAGCAGTTCTTC. Residues: CAWNVGAVYNEQFF.

This chain links TRBV2 with TRBJ1-4; D gene ambiguous. The V end lost 7 bases, the J end lost 10 bases, and 10 bases lay between the germline ends. The germline gives CDR1 SNHLY, CDR2 FYNNEI. This CDR3 contains 11 residues. The CDR3 region has the DNA TGTGCCAGCACCCCAGAGGCAAAACTGTTTTTT. Encoded protein: CASTPEAKLFF.

The V gene is TRBV29-1, the J gene TRBJ2-3, with 11 bases lining up with TRBD1. The CDR3 extends over 14 amino acids. Trimming removed 7 bases from V and 9 bases from J; junction bases left unmatched: 12. Germline CDR1 SQVTM, CDR2 ANQGSEA. CDR3 residues: CSASRTGGFETQYF. The CDR3 DNA sequence: TGCAGCGCTTCTCGGACAGGGGGCTTTGAGACGCAGTATTTT.

CDR3: CASSVMAGGYYGYTF. CDR3 coding DNA: TGTGCCAGCAGCGTGATGGCAGGGGGGTACTATGGCTACACCTTC. The chain has TRBV9 and TRBJ1-2, with TRBD1 identical over 7 bases. Trimming removed 2 bases from V and 3 bases from J; junction bases left unmatched: 7. The CDR3 loop spans 15 amino acids. Germline CDR1 reads SGDLS; CDR2 reads YYNGEE.

The chain has TRBV7-2 and TRBJ2-7; 7 bases align to TRBD1. Germline V gene data show CDR1 as SGHTA and CDR2 as FQGNSA. The CDR3 has 16 residues. Germline trimming cut 5 bases from V and 0 bases from J; bases unmatched to any gene: 10. The DNA of the CDR3 is TGTGCCAGCAGCGCCACCGGGACAGTCAACTCCTACGAGCAGTACTTC. It is translated as CASSATGTVNSYEQYF. Combining the CDR3 with reference TRBV7-2 and TRBJ2-7 gives the whole variable domain GAGVSQSPSNKVTEKGKDVELRCDPISGHTALYWYRQSLGQGLEFLIYFQGNSAPDKSGLPSDRFSAERTGGSVSTLTIQRTQQEDSAVYLCASSATGTVNSYEQYFGPGTRLTVT.

Written as DNA, the CDR3 is TGCAGCGTTGAAGATAAGGCCAGGGGGTATGGCTACACCTTC. It encodes CSVEDKARGYGYTF. V is TRBV29-1 and J is TRBJ1-2, with 7 bases fitting TRBD1. The CDR3 is made up of 14 amino acids. Germline assignment: CDR1 SQVTM and CDR2 ANQGSEA. Trimming cost V 0 bases and J 5 bases; bases outside gene matches: 6.

This clone appeared once. The V call is TRBV7-2, the J call TRBJ2-3, with 14 bases identical to TRBD2. Trimming at V came to 5 bases and at J to 5 bases, leaving 12 bases not matched to a gene. The V gene's germline CDR1 is SGHTA and CDR2 FQGNSA. This CDR3 has 18 amino acids. CDR3 sequence (DNA): TGTGCCAGCAGCAACGCGCCCGGGACTAGCGGGAGAAGAGATACGCAGTATTTT. Residues: CASSNAPGTSGRRDTQYF.

This clone came up once. V gene TRBV3-1 (or the pseudogene TRBV3-2) combines with J gene TRBJ1-5, with no clear D. Germline V gene sequence: CDR1 LGHDT, CDR2 YNNKEL (reference sequence). V dropped 3 bases and J dropped 5 bases, with 11 bases sitting between them. The CDR3 runs 14 residues. CDR3: CASSQTSGDQPQHF. The DNA for the CDR3 is TGTGCCAGCAGCCAGACGTCAGGTGATCAGCCCCAGCATTTT.

The J gene is TRBJ1-2, the V gene TRBV25-1; 7 bases agree with TRBD1. The CDR3 extends over 14 amino acids. Trimming at V came to 3 bases and at J to 2 bases, leaving 3 bases not matched to a gene. CDR1 is MGHDK, CDR2 SYGVNS, per germline. CDR3 sequence reads: CASSEPGGNYGYTF. The DNA for the CDR3 is TGTGCCAGCAGTGAGCCAGGGGGGAACTATGGCTACACCTTC.

The V gene is TRBV5-4, the J gene TRBJ1-1; 9 nucleotides align to TRBD1. V gave up 4 bases and J gave up 7 bases; unmatched junction bases: 17. The CDR3 covers 17 residues. Per germline, CDR1 SGHNT and CDR2 YYREEE (reference sequence). CDR3 protein: CASSRAAGQGIIGEAFF. The CDR3 coding sequence is TGTGCCAGCAGCAGAGCCGCGGGACAGGGCATCATTGGTGAAGCTTTCTTT.

The chain links TRBV29-1 to TRBJ2-3; maybe TRBD2 (5 bases). CDR1 and CDR2 (germline): SQVTM, ANQGSEA. This CDR3 spans 13 amino acids. The V end was cut by 6 bases, the J end by 6 bases, with 16 bases between. CDR3 sequence: CSVRRVSADTQYF. The CDR3 bases are TGCAGCGTCCGGCGGGTTAGCGCGGATACGCAGTATTTT.

V is TRBV27 and J is TRBJ1-5; D gene unclear. Germline assignment: CDR1 MNHEY and CDR2 SMNVEV (reference sequence). V lost 2 bases to trimming and J lost 6 bases, with 5 bases between them. The CDR3 totals 12 residues. In DNA, the CDR3 is TGTGCCAGCAGTTTACTGTCTCAGCCCCAGCATTTT. It codes for CASSLLSQPQHF.